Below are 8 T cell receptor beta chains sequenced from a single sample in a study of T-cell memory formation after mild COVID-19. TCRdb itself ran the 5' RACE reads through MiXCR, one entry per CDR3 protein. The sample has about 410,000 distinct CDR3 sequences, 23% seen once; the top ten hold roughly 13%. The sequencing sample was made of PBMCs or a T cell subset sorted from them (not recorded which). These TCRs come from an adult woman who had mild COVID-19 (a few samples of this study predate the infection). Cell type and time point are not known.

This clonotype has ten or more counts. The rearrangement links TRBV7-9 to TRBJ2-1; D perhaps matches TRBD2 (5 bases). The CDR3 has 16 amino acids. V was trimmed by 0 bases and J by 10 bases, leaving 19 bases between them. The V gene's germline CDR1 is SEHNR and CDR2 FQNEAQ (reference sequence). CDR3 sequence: CASSLAFRGVPPEQFF. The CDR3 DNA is TGTGCCAGCAGCTTAGCCTTTCGGGGAGTCCCCCCGGAGCAGTTCTTC.

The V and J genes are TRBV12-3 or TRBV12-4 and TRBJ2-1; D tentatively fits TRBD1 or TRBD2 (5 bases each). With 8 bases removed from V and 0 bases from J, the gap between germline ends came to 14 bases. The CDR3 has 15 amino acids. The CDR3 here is CASRGPMSSYNEQFF. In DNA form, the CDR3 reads TGTGCCAGCCGGGGACCGATGAGCTCCTACAATGAGCAGTTCTTC.

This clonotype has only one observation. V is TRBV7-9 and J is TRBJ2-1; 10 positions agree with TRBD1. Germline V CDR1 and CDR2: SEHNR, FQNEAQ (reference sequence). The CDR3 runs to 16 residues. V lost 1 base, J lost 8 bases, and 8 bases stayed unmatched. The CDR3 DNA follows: TGTGCCAGCAGCTTAGGTCGCGGACAGGGGGAATATGAGCAGTTCTTC. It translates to CASSLGRGQGEYEQFF.

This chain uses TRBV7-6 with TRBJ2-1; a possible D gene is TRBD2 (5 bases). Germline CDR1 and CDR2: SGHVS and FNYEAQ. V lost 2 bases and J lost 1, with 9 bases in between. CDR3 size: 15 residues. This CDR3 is CASSLPSGSYNEQFF. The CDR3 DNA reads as TGTGCCAGCAGCTTACCGTCGGGATCCTACAATGAGCAGTTCTTC.

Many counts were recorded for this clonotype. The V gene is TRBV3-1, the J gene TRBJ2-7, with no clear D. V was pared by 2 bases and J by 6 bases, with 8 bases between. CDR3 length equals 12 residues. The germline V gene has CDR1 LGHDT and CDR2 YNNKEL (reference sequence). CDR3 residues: CASSQFVGEQYF. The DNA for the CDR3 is TGTGCCAGCAGCCAATTCGTTGGCGAGCAGTACTTC.

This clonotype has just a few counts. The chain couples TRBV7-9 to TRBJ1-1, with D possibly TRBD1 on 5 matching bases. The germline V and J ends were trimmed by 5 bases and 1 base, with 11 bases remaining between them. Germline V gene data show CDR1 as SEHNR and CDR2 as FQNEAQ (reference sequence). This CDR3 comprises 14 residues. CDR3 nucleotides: TGTGCCAGCAGCCTAAAAACAGGGAACACTGAAGCTTTCTTT. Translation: CASSLKTGNTEAFF.

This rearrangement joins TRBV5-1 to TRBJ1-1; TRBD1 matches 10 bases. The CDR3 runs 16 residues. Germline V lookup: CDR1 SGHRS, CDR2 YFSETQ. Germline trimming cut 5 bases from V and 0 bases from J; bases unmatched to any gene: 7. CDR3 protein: CASRDDRGRMNTEAFF. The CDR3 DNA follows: TGCGCCAGCAGGGATGACAGGGGGCGAATGAACACTGAAGCTTTCTTT.

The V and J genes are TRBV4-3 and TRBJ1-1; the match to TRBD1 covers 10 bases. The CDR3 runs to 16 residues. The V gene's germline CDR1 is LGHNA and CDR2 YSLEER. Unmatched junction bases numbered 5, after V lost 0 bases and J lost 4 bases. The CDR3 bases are TGCGCCAGCAGCCAAGATGGGCGGACAGGGGGCACTGAAGCTTTCTTT. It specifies CASSQDGRTGGTEAFF.